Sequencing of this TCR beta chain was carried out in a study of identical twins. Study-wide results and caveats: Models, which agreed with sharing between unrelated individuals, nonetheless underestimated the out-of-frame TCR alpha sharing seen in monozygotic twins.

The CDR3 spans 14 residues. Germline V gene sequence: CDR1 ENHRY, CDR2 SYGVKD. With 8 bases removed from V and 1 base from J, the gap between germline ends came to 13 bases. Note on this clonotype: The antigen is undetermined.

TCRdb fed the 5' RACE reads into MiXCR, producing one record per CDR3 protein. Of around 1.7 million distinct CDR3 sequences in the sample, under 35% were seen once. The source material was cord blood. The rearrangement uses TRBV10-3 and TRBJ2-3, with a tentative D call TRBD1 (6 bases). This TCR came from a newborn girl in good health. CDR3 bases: TGTGCCATCGAGAGGGCAGGGGGCACAGATACGCAGTATTTT. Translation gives CAIERAGGTDTQYF.